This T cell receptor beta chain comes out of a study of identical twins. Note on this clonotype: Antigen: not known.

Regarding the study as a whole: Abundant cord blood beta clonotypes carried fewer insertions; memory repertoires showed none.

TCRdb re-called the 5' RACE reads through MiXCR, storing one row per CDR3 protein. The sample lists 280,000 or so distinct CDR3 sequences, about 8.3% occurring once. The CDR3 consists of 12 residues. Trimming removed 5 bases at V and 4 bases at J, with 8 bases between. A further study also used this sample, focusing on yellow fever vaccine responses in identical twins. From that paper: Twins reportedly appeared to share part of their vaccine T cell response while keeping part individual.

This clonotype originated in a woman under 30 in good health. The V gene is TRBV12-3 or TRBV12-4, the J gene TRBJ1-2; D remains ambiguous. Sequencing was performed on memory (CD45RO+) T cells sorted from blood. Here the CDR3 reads CASSNGGYGYTF. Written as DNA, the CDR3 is TGTGCCAGCAGTAACGGTGGCTATGGCTACACCTTC.